This T cell receptor (beta chain) is drawn from a study of long-term antiretroviral therapy in people with HIV. The CDR3 sequence is 12 residues long. V shed 4 bases and J shed 4 bases, with 6 bases lying between them. Per the germline V gene, CDR1 is KGHSH and CDR2 is LQKENI. A v3.0 immunoSEQ assay was performed at survey level. Sequencing set out to capture roughly 40,000-55,000 T-cell genomes per sample. Measured with immunoSEQ multiplex PCR; TCRdb has only the in-frame clones, and not every one. The data contain some 21,000 clones, approximately 81% of them singletons. The V call is TRBV18, the J call TRBJ2-3; D may be TRBD2 (6 bases). This material consisted of unsorted PBMCs, taken 0.1 years before starting antiretroviral therapy. This receptor was identified in a man aged 35 to 55 with HIV. In DNA form, the CDR3 reads TGTGCCAGCTCACAGCGGGCAGATACGCAGTATTTT. Amino acid sequence: CASSQRADTQYF.